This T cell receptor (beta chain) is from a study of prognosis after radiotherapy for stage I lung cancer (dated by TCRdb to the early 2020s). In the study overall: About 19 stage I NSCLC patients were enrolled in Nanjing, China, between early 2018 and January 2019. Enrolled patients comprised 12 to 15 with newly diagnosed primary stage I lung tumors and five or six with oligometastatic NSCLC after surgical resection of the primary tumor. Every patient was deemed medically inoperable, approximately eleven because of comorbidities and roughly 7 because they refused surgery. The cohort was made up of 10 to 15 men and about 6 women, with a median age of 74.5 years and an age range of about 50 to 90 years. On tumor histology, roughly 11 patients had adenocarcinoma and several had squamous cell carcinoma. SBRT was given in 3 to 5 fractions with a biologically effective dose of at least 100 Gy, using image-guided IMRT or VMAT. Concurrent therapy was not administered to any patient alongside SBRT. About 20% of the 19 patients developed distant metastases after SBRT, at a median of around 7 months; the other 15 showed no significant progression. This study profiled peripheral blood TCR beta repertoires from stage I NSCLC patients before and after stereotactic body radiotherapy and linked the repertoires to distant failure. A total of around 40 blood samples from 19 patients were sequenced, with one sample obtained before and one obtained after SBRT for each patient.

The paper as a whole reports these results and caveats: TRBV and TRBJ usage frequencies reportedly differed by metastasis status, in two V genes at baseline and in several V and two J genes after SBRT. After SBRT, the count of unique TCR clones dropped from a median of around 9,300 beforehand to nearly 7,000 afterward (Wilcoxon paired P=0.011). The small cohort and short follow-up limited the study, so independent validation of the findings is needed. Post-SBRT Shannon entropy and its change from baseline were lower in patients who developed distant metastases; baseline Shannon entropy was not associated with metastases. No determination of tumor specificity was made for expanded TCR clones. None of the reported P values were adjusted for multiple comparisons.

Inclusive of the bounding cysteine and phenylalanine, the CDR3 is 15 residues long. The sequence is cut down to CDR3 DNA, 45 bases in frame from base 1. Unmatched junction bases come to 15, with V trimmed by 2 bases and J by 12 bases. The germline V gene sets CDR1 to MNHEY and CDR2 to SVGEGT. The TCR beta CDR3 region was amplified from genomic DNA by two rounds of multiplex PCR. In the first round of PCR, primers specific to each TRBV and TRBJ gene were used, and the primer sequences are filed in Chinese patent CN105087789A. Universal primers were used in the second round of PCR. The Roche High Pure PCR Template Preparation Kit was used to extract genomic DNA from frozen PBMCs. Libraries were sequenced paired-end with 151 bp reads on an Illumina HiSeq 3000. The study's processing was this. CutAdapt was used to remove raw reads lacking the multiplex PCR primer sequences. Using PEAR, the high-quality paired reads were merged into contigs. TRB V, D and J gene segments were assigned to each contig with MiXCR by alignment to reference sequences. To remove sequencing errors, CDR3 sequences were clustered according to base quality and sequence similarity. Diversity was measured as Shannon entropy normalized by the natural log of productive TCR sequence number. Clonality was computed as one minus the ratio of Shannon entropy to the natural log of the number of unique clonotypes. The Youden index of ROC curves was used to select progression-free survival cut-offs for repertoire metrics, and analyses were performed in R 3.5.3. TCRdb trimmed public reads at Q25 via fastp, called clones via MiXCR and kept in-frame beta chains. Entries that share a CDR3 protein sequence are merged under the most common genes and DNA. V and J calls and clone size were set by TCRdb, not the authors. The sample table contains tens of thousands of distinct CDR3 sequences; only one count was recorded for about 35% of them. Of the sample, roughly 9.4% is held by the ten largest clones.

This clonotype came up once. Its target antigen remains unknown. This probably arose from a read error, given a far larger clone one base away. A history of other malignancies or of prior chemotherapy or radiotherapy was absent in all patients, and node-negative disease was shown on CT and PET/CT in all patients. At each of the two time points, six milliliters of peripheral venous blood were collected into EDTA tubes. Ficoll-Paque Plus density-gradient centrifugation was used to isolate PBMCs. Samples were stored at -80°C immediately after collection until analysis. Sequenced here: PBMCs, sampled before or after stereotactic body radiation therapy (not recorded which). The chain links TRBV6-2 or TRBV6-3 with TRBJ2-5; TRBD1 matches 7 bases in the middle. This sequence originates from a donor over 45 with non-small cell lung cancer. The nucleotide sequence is TGTGCCAGCAGTTACCTATCAGGGGGTTCCTACGAGAAGTACTTC. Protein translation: CASSYLSGGSYEKYF.